Following are 8 T cell receptor beta chains from one sample sequenced in a study of T cell responses to AZD1222 COVID-19 vaccine. TCRdb keeps only in-frame clones here, not all; method: immunoSEQ multiplex PCR. The table lists about 130,000 clones, 90% of them singletons, with around 7% in the top ten. Sequencing was performed on peripheral blood, taken on day 0 of AZD1222 vaccination. The receptor source for this set is an adult in good health.

The chain couples TRBV19 to TRBJ1-1; 10 bases map to TRBD1. V shed 1 base, J shed 6 bases, and the junction held 5 bases outside the gene matches. The CDR3 covers 15 residues. The germline CDR1 and CDR2 sequences are LNHDA and SQIVND (reference sequence). The chain's CDR3 is CASSIGDRGVAEAFF. The CDR3 DNA is TGTGCCAGTAGTATAGGGGACAGGGGCGTCGCTGAAGCTTTCTTT.

This clone has just a few counts. The missing conserved phenylalanine or tryptophan at the end of this CDR3 makes a read error likely. No DNA is shown, since the ends of the CDR3 on it are uncertain; the CDR3 is the one TCRdb lists. The chain has TRBV6-1 and TRBJ1-2. Looked up from germline, CDR1 is MNHNS and CDR2 is SASEGT. The CDR3 is 10 amino acids in total, end residues counted. CDR3 sequence: CASSEAGFSL.

The chain is built from TRBV4-3 and TRBJ2-1; perhaps TRBD1 as D (7 bases). Germline CDR1 LGHNA, CDR2 YSLEER. The CDR3 is made up of 16 amino acids. Trimming stripped 0 bases from V and 4 bases from J, with 13 bases between. CDR3 loop: CASSQDSQGGYNEQFF. Written as DNA, the CDR3 is TGCGCCAGCAGCCAAGATTCTCAGGGGGGATACAATGAGCAGTTCTTC.

This chain links TRBV3-1 (or the pseudogene TRBV3-2) with TRBJ2-5; 8 bases are a match to TRBD2. Germline V CDR1 and CDR2: LGHDT, YNNKEL (reference sequence). This CDR3 has 13 amino acids. Trimming took 8 bases from V and 3 from J; bases not matched to a gene: 5. This chain's CDR3 is CASGGLAEETQYF. As DNA, the CDR3 is TGTGCCAGCGGCGGACTAGCCGAAGAGACCCAGTACTTC.

V and J are TRBV7-3 and TRBJ1-1; D is possibly TRBD1 (5 bases). The germline V gene encodes CDR1 SGHTA and CDR2 FQGTGA. V lost 3 bases to trimming and J lost 2 bases, with 10 bases between them. CDR3 size: 14 residues. This CDR3 is CASSFGASNTEAFF. In nucleotides, the CDR3 is TGTGCCAGCAGCTTCGGGGCATCCAACACTGAAGCTTTCTTT.

This rearrangement joins TRBV11-2 to TRBJ1-2, with no clear D. Germline CDR1 is SGHAT and CDR2 is FQNNGV. Trimming stripped 1 base from V and 7 bases from J, with 10 bases between. This CDR3 is built from 13 residues. The CDR3 loop reads CASSLGYMGGYTF. In DNA, the CDR3 is TGTGCCAGCAGCTTAGGTTACATGGGTGGCTACACCTTC. Combining the CDR3 with reference TRBV11-2 and TRBJ1-2 gives the whole variable domain EAGVAQSPRYKIIEKRQSVAFWCNPISGHATLYWYQQILGQGPKLLIQFQNNGVVDDSQLPKDRFSAERLKGVDSTLKIQPAKLEDSAVYLCASSLGYMGGYTFGSGTRLTVV.

This clone turned up a few times. The chain carries TRBV6-2 or TRBV6-3 and TRBJ2-7, with 8 positions matching TRBD1. Trimming cost V 4 bases and J 4 bases; bases outside gene matches: 9. This CDR3 has 15 residues. Germline V gene sequence: CDR1 MNHEY, CDR2 SVGEGT. Written as DNA, the CDR3 is TGTGCCAGCAGTTCCGCCGGGACAGGCCCATACGAGCAGTACTTC. Translating gives CASSSAGTGPYEQYF.

This clone was observed a few times. The chain has TRBV19 and TRBJ1-5; 8 bases are shared with TRBD1. The junction had 5 bases not matched to a gene; V was cut back by 4 bases and J by 3 bases. Germline V gene sequence: CDR1 LNHDA, CDR2 SQIVND (reference sequence). The CDR3 runs 15 residues. The CDR3 protein is CASSKDRVDNQPQHF. CDR3 coding DNA: TGTGCCAGTAGTAAGGACAGGGTAGACAATCAGCCCCAGCATTTT.